The 3 T cell receptor beta chains presented below share a single source sample, sequenced in a study of radiotherapy plus CTLA-4 blockade in lung cancer. The table came from immunoSEQ multiplex PCR; TCRdb's copy has only in-frame clones and leaves some out. The table shows tens of thousands of clones, with more than 85% occurring only once. The sequencing here drew on peripheral blood, taken from a patient treated with radiotherapy plus ipilimumab. The receptors derive from a human donor with non-small cell lung cancer that progressed on radiotherapy plus ipilimumab.

The V call is TRBV11-3, the J call TRBJ2-7; unclear D gene. CDR3 length: 12 residues. V was shortened by 6 bases and J by 4 bases, with 10 bases between the two germline ends. Germline V gene lookup returns CDR1 SGHNT and CDR2 YENEEA. This CDR3 reads CASSKRQYEQYF. The CDR3, as DNA: TGTGCCAGCAGTAAAAGGCAGTACGAGCAGTACTTC.

The chain uses TRBV4-2 and TRBJ2-5; D is unclear. Gene TRBJ2-7 matches the end of the DNA better, so the J call may be wrong. Germline V lookup: CDR1 LGHNA, CDR2 YNFKEQ. The CDR3 extends over 14 amino acids. CDR3 bases: TGTGCCAGCAGCCAAGAAAAGTCCACCTACGAGCAGTACTTC. Encoded protein: CASSQEKSTYEQYF.

The chain recombines TRBV5-4 with TRBJ2-7; 7 bases are a match to TRBD2. Trimming removed 0 bases from V and 0 bases from J; junction bases left unmatched: 6. This CDR3 is 16 amino acids long. The germline gives CDR1 SGHNT, CDR2 YYREEE (reference sequence). The CDR3 nucleotides read TGTGCCAGCAGCTTGGGGTTAGGCGGGGGCTCCTACGAGCAGTACTTC. It specifies CASSLGLGGGSYEQYF.